A selection of T cell receptor beta chains follows, all from one sample in a study of graft-versus-host responses after intestinal transplantation. The data were produced by immunoSEQ multiplex PCR, yet TCRdb's version contains in-frame clones alone and is incomplete. The sample lists 14,000 to 15,000 clones; over 85% were seen once. Specimen: PBMCs, collected 9 days after transplant. Receptor source: a human patient who received an intestinal transplant, so some T cells may come from the graft donor. CDR3s include the opening cysteine and the closing phenylalanine or tryptophan. D genes are given only for firm matches. Clone size, where shown, is once, few, many, or a class for clones that have expanded.

V,D,size,J,DNA,CDR3
TRBV6-5,TRBD1,NA,TRBJ1-5,TGTGCCAGCAGTTACCGGACAGGGATTCAGCCCCAGCATTTT,CASSYRTGIQPQHF
TRBV7-9,TRBD1,NA,TRBJ2-5,TGTGCCAGCACGGGACAGGGAAGGCAAGAGACCCAGTACTTC,CASTGQGRQETQYF
TRBV6-5,NA,NA,TRBJ2-2,TGTGCCAGCAGTTACGGGACGAGGGTAGGGGCCGGGGAGCTGTTTTTT,CASSYGTRVGAGELFF
TRBV7-2,TRBD2,NA,TRBJ2-7,TGTGCCAGCAGCTGGTCGGCGGGAGTAGGTGGGTACGAGCAGTACTTC,CASSWSAGVGGYEQYF
TRBV11-3,NA,NA,TRBJ2-1,TGTGCCAGCAGCTTAGATTCGCGGAGGGTGTTCTTC,CASSLDSRRVFF
TRBV25-1,NA,once,TRBJ2-7,TGTGCCAGCAGTTGGGGGCCCTCCTACGAGCAGTACTTC,CASSWGPSYEQYF
TRBV13,NA,NA,TRBJ1-4,TGTGCCAGCAGCTACAGAGGGACTAATGAAAAACTGTTTTTT,CASSYRGTNEKLFF
TRBV19,NA,few,TRBJ1-3,TGTGCCAGTAGTATAGACCCAGGCGGCTCTGGAAACACCATATATTTT,CASSIDPGGSGNTIYF
TRBV28,TRBD1,once,TRBJ2-7,TGTGCCAGCAGCACTGACCGGGACAGGGGATCCTACGAGCAGTACTTC,CASSTDRDRGSYEQYF
TRBV14,NA,NA,TRBJ1-1,TGTGCCAGCAGCGAGGGACCGATGAACACTGAAGCTTTCTTT,CASSEGPMNTEAFF
TRBV27,NA,NA,TRBJ2-1,TGTGCCAGCAGTTTTTTCAATGAGCAGTTCTTC,CASSFFNEQFF
TRBV19,TRBD2,NA,TRBJ2-1,TGTGCCAGTAGTACAGTTAGCGGGAGGCCGAGCTCCTACAATGAGCAGTTCTTC,CASSTVSGRPSSYNEQFF
TRBV19,NA,NA,TRBJ1-1,TGTGCCACTGACGGGGGCACTGAAGCTTTCTTT,CATDGGTEAFF
TRBV7-7,NA,NA,TRBJ1-5,TGTGCTAGCAGTCCCGACGCCCGAGGGCCCCAGCATTTT,CASSPDARGPQHF
TRBV4-1,TRBD2,NA,TRBJ2-7,TGCGCCAGCAGCCACCACGGAGCGGGAGTGGCCTACGAGCAGTACTTC,CASSHHGAGVAYEQYF
TRBV6-5,TRBD1,NA,TRBJ1-2,TGTGCCAGCAGTTACGGAGGGGGCGATGGCTACACCTTC,CASSYGGGDGYTF
TRBV29-1,TRBD1,NA,TRBJ2-7,TGCAGCGCCGGACAGGGCGTCTCCTACGAGCAGTACTTC,CSAGQGVSYEQYF
TRBV10-3,NA,NA,TRBJ2-7,TGTGCCATCAGTGAGCCGCCCAGGGAGCGGATACACTACGAGCAGTACTTC,CAISEPPRERIHYEQYF
TRBV15,NA,NA,TRBJ1-1,TGTGCCTCCCGGGGAACGGGGTACCGAACTGAAGCTTTCTTT,CASRGTGYRTEAFF